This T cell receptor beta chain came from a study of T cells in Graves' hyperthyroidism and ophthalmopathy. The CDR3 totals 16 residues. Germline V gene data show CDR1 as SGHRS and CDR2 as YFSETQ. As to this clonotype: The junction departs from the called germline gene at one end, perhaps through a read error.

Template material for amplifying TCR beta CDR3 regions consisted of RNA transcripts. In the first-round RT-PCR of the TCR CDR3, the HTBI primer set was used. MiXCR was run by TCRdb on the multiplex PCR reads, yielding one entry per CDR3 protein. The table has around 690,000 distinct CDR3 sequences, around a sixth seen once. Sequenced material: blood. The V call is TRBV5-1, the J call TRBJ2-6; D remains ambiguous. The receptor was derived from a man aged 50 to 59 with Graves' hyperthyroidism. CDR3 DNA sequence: TGCGCCAACAGCTTGGTTGGCAGCTCTGGGGCCAACGTCCTGACTTTC. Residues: CANSLVGSSGANVLTF.